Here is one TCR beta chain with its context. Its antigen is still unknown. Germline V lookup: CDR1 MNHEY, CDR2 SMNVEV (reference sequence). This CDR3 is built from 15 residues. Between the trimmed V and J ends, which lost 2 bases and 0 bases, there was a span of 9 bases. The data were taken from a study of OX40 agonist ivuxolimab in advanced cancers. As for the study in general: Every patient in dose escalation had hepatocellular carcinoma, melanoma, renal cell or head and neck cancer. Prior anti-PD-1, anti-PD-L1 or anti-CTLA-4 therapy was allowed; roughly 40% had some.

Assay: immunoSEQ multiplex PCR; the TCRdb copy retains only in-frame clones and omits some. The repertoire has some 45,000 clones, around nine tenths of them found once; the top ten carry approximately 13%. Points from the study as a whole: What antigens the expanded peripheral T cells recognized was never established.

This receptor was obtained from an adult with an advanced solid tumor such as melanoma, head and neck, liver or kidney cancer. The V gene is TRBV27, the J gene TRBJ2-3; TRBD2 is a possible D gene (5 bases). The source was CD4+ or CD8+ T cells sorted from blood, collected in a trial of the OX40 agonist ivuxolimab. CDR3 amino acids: CASSLEAESTDTQYF. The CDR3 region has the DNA TGTGCCAGCAGTTTAGAAGCGGAGAGCACAGATACGCAGTATTTT.